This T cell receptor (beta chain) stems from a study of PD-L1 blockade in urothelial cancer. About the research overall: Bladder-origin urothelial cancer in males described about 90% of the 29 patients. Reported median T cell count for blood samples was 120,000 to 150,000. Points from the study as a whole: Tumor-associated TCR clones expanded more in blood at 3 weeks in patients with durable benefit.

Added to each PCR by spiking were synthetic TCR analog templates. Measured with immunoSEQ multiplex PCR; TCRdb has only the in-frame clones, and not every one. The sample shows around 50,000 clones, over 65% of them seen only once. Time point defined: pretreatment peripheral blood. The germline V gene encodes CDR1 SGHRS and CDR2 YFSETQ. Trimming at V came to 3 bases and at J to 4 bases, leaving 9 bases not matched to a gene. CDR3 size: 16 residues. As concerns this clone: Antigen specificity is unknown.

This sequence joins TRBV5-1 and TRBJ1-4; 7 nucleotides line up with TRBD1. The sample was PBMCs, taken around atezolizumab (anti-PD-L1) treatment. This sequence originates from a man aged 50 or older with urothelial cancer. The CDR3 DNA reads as TGCGCCAGCAGCTCATTCGGGACAGCGAATAATGAAAAACTGTTTTTT. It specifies CASSSFGTANNEKLFF. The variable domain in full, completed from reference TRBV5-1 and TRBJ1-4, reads KAGVTQTPRYLIKTRGQQVTLSCSPISGHRSVSWYQQTPGQGLQFLFEYFSETQRNKGNFPGRFSGRQFSNSRSEMNVSTLELGDSALYLCASSSFGTANNEKLFFGSGTQLSVL.